This T cell receptor (beta chain) is drawn from a study of T cell repertoires in cytomegalovirus infection (dated by TCRdb to between 2019 and 2020). With regard to the full study: The HLA type of each donor mattered for the analysis, because public TCR beta signatures pointed to carriage of CMV infection along with the matching HLA type. Results and caveats for the whole study, not just this receptor: In both this cohort and an independent cohort of 350 to 400 donors, the cumulative frequency of public TCR beta family members distinguished carriers of CMV infection plus the relevant HLA type. In the ex vivo response, HLA-C-restricted CMV-specific TCR beta clonotypes were dominant, and in two of eight donors the single most frequent clonotype came from this HLA-C-restricted group.

A note on this clonotype: Its antigen remains undetermined. No base qualities exist here, and no much larger clone lies one base off it.

The germline V gene encodes CDR1 SGHNT and CDR2 YYREEE (reference sequence). From its cysteine to its phenylalanine, the CDR3 spans 15 amino acids. Only the CDR3 DNA is retained, 45 bases long and in frame from the first base. Trimmed from V: 4 bases; trimmed from J: 4 bases; junction bases lacking a gene match: 8. This sample was sequenced with an Illumina HiSeq 1500. TCRdb applied fastp at Q25 and MiXCR to the public reads, then kept only in-frame beta chains. Identical CDR3 proteins give one entry, which carries the most common genes and DNA. The sample profile shows under 300,000 distinct CDR3 sequences; 9% to 15% of them were found once. The biggest ten clones account for approximately 1.6% of the sample.

The TCR sequence derives from a human donor in good health (CMV status not recorded). Some clones in this sample may be carry-over from other donors' samples. Sequencing was done on a sample of PBMCs. The V gene is TRBV5-4 and the J gene is TRBJ1-1; 9 junctional bases match TRBD1. The CDR3 reads as follows: CASSLGTGRVTEAFF. The DNA reads TGTGCCAGCAGCCTTGGGACAGGGAGAGTCACTGAAGCTTTCTTT.